Below are 24 T cell receptor beta chains sequenced from a single sample in a study of T cells expressing NK-cell markers. TCRdb re-called the 5' RACE reads and gives one entry per CDR3 protein, without DNA. The sample table includes fewer than 400,000 distinct CDR3 sequences. The sample consisted of blood T cells: a sorted CD56 or NKG2C T cell subset, CD4+ or CD8+ T cells, or bulk PBMC T cells (not recorded which). The receptor source for this set is a woman aged 50 to 60 in good health.

This chain's CDR3 is CASSLTGTSGISYNEQFF. This chain links TRBV5-1 with TRBJ2-1; TCRdb proposes TRBD2, but this gene call is untestable without DNA. This CDR3 contains 18 residues. Germline V gene lookup returns CDR1 SGHRS and CDR2 YFSETQ.

The gene calls are TRBV6-6 and TRBJ2-7. CDR3 length equals 12 residues. The V gene's germline CDR1 is MNHNY and CDR2 SVGAGI (reference sequence). CDR3 sequence: CASSYSPYEQYF.

This chain uses TRBV12-3 or TRBV12-4 with TRBJ1-1; TCRdb returns TRBD1, unconfirmable since there is no DNA. The CDR3 is 16 residues long. The CDR3 spells CASSFPDVGGNTEAFF.

This chain uses TRBV5-1 with TRBJ2-5. The CDR3 is 15 amino acids. From germline, CDR1 is SGHRS and CDR2 YFSETQ. The CDR3 spells CASSYGQTLMVTQYF.

The chain links TRBV12-3 or TRBV12-4 to TRBJ2-3; TCRdb reports TRBD1, a call that lacks DNA to check it against. The CDR3 spans 15 residues. The CDR3 is CASSWTPAGTDTQYF.

This chain connects TRBV7-8 to TRBJ2-3. Germline CDR1 reads SGHVS; CDR2 reads FQNEAQ. The CDR3 length is 14 residues. The CDR3 is CASSLVGRTDTQYF.

The V call is TRBV10-3, the J call TRBJ2-3; TCRdb picks TRBD2, but there is no DNA to check that call. Germline CDR1 reads ENHRY; CDR2 reads SYGVKD. The CDR3 length is 14 residues. The CDR3 protein is CAISLLAGTDTQYF.

This chain connects TRBV5-5 to TRBJ1-5; TCRdb's D call of TRBD1 is untestable without DNA. The CDR3 totals 16 residues. CDR1 is SGHKS, CDR2 YYEKEE, per germline (reference sequence). CDR3 region: CASSFLTGLGNQPQHF.

The chain uses TRBV29-1 and TRBJ2-1; TCRdb designates TRBD1, a call that cannot be tested without DNA. Looked up from germline, CDR1 is SQVTM and CDR2 is ANQGSEA. This CDR3 is built from 13 residues. Here the CDR3 reads CSVDWGASDEQFF.

The chain uses TRBV24-1 and TRBJ2-7; TCRdb's D gene call, TRBD1, goes unchecked for lack of DNA. Looked up from germline, CDR1 is KGHDR and CDR2 is SFDVKD. This CDR3 has 15 amino acids. The CDR3 loop is CATSDRRQGLHEQYF.

The gene calls are TRBV12-3 or TRBV12-4 and TRBJ1-1; TCRdb outputs TRBD1, but without DNA this stays unchecked. CDR3 length: 13 amino acids. The CDR3: CASSLRGRAEAFF.

CDR3 in amino acids: CASSFSAQSYNEQFF. This chain links TRBV7-2 with TRBJ2-1; TCRdb's assignment of TRBD1 cannot be checked, as there is no DNA. The CDR3 spans 15 residues. Per the germline V gene, CDR1 is SGHTA and CDR2 is FQGNSA.

This chain links TRBV18 with TRBJ2-2; without DNA, the TCRdb call of TRBD1 cannot be checked. The CDR3 length is 16 residues. The germline V gene has CDR1 KGHSH and CDR2 LQKENI. This chain's CDR3 is CASSPVGTGDTGELFF.

V usage is TRBV6-5 and J usage is TRBJ2-5; TCRdb's D gene call, TRBD2, goes unchecked for lack of DNA. Germline CDR1 MNHEY, CDR2 SVGAGI. The CDR3 length is 17 residues. CDR3: CASRQSGTSGRKETQYF.

The chain links TRBV5-1 to TRBJ2-5; the D call of TRBD1 rests on TCRdb alone, since no DNA is present to check it. Germline V gene lookup returns CDR1 SGHRS and CDR2 YFSETQ. This CDR3 comprises 15 residues. Here the CDR3 reads CASSSRWGQPETQYF.

This chain joins TRBV29-1 and TRBJ2-3; TCRdb picks TRBD1, but there is no DNA to check that call. CDR1 SQVTM and CDR2 ANQGSEA come from the germline V gene. The CDR3 runs to 13 residues. The CDR3: CSGRRGSGDTQYF.

V usage is TRBV6-1 and J usage is TRBJ1-2; the D gene TCRdb calls, TRBD1, cannot be checked with no DNA. From germline, CDR1 is MNHNS and CDR2 SASEGT. The CDR3 sequence is 13 residues long. This chain's CDR3 is CASSDGQGYGYTF.

The chain uses TRBV4-1 and TRBJ2-1. The CDR3 is 15 residues long. Germline assignment: CDR1 MGHRA and CDR2 YSYEKL. This chain's CDR3 is CASSQDQGLLVEQFF.

The J gene is TRBJ1-4, the V gene TRBV6-5; without DNA, the TCRdb call of TRBD1 cannot be checked. The CDR3 runs 16 residues. The germline V gene has CDR1 MNHEY and CDR2 SVGAGI. The CDR3 sequence is CASSRDARAFNEKLFF.

The CDR3 loop reads CASSLSYSNQPQHF. The chain uses TRBV7-6 and TRBJ1-5. CDR1 and CDR2 from the germline V gene are SGHVS and FNYEAQ. The CDR3 runs to 14 residues.

The V gene is TRBV5-1, the J gene TRBJ2-3; there is no DNA to check the TCRdb D call of TRBD1. CDR1 SGHRS and CDR2 YFSETQ come from the germline V gene. The CDR3 has 15 residues. The CDR3 sequence is CASSLLSPSTDTQYF.

V and J are TRBV25-1 and TRBJ2-5. The CDR3 loop spans 13 amino acids. Germline V gene sequence: CDR1 MGHDK, CDR2 SYGVNS. CDR3 amino acids: CASSGVLESAQYF.

The rearrangement joins TRBV10-3 to TRBJ2-2; TCRdb designates TRBD1, a call that cannot be tested without DNA. The CDR3 length is 14 residues. Germline-derived CDR1 and CDR2 are ENHRY and SYGVKD. The CDR3 here is CAISEGAMTGELFF.

The chain combines TRBV12-3 or TRBV12-4 with TRBJ1-1; lacking DNA, the TRBD1 call made by TCRdb goes unchecked. The CDR3 totals 17 residues. This CDR3 is CASSLGQGAPMNTEAFF.